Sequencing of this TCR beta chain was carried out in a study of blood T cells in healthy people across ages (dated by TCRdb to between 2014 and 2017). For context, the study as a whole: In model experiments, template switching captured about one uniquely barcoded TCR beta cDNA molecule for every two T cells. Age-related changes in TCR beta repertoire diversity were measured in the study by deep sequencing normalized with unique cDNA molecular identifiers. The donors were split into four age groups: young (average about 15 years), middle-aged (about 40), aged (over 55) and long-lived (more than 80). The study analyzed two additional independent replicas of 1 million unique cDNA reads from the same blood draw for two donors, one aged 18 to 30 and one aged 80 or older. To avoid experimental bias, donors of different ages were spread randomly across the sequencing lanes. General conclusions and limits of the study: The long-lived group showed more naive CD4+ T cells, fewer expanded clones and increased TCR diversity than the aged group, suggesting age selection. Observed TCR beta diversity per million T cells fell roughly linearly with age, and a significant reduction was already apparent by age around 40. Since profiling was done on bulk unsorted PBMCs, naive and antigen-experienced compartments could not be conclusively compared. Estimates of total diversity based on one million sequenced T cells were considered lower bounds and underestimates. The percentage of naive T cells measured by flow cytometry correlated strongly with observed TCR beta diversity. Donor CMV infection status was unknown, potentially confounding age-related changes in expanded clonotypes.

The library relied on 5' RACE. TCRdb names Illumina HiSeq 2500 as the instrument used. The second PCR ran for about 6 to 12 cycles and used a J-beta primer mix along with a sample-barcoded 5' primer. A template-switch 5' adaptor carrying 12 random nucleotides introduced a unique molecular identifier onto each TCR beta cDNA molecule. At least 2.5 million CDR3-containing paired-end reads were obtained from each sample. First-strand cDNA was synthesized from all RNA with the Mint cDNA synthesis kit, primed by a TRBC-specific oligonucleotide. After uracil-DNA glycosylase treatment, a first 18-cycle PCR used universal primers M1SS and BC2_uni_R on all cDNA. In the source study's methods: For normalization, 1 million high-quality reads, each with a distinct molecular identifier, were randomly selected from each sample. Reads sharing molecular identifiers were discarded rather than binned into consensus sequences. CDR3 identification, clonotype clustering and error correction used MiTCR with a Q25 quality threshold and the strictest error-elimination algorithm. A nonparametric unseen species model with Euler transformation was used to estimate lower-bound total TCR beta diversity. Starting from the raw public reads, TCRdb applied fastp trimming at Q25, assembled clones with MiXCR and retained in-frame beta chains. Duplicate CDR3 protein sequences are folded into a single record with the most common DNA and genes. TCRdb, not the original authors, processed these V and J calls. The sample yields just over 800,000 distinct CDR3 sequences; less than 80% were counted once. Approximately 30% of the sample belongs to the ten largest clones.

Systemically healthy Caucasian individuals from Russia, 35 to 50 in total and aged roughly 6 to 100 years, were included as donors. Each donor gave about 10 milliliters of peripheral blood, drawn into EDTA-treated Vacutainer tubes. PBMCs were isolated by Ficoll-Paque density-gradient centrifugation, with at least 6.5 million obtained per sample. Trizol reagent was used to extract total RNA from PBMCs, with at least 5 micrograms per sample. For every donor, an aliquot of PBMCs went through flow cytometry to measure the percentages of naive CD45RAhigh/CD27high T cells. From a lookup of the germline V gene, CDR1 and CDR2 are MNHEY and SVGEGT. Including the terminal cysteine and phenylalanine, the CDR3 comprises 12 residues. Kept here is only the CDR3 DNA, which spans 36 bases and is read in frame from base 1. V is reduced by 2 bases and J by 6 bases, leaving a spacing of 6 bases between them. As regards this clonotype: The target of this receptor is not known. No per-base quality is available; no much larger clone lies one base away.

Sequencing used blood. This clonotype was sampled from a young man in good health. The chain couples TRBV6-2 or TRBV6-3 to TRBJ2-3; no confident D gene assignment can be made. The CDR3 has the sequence CASSYVPDTQYF. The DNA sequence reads TGTGCCAGCAGTTACGTCCCGGATACGCAGTATTTT.